The T cell receptor beta chain described here comes from a study of cytomegalovirus exposure and HLA in healthy donors. About the research overall: Around 81% of approximately 400 genotyped donors fell in the Caucasian-associated ancestry cluster.

CDR3 length equals 19 residues. V trimming: 1 base; J trimming: 0 bases; junction bases outside the gene matches: 10. The germline V gene has CDR1 SGHTA and CDR2 FQGNSA. The PCR ran on 60 Vbeta and 13 Jbeta primers. This table comes from immunoSEQ multiplex PCR, and its TCRdb copy is limited to in-frame clones, with some not included. Of 140,000 or so clones listed, 70% to 85% are singletons. The TCR originated in a male donor in good health and CMV-seronegative. The specimen was PBMCs. The chain joins TRBV7-2 to TRBJ2-3; 10 positions agree with TRBD2. DNA for the CDR3: TGTGCCAGCAGCTTAGGGCTAGCGGGAGAGTATCGTAGCACAGATACGCAGTATTTT. It encodes CASSLGLAGEYRSTDTQYF.